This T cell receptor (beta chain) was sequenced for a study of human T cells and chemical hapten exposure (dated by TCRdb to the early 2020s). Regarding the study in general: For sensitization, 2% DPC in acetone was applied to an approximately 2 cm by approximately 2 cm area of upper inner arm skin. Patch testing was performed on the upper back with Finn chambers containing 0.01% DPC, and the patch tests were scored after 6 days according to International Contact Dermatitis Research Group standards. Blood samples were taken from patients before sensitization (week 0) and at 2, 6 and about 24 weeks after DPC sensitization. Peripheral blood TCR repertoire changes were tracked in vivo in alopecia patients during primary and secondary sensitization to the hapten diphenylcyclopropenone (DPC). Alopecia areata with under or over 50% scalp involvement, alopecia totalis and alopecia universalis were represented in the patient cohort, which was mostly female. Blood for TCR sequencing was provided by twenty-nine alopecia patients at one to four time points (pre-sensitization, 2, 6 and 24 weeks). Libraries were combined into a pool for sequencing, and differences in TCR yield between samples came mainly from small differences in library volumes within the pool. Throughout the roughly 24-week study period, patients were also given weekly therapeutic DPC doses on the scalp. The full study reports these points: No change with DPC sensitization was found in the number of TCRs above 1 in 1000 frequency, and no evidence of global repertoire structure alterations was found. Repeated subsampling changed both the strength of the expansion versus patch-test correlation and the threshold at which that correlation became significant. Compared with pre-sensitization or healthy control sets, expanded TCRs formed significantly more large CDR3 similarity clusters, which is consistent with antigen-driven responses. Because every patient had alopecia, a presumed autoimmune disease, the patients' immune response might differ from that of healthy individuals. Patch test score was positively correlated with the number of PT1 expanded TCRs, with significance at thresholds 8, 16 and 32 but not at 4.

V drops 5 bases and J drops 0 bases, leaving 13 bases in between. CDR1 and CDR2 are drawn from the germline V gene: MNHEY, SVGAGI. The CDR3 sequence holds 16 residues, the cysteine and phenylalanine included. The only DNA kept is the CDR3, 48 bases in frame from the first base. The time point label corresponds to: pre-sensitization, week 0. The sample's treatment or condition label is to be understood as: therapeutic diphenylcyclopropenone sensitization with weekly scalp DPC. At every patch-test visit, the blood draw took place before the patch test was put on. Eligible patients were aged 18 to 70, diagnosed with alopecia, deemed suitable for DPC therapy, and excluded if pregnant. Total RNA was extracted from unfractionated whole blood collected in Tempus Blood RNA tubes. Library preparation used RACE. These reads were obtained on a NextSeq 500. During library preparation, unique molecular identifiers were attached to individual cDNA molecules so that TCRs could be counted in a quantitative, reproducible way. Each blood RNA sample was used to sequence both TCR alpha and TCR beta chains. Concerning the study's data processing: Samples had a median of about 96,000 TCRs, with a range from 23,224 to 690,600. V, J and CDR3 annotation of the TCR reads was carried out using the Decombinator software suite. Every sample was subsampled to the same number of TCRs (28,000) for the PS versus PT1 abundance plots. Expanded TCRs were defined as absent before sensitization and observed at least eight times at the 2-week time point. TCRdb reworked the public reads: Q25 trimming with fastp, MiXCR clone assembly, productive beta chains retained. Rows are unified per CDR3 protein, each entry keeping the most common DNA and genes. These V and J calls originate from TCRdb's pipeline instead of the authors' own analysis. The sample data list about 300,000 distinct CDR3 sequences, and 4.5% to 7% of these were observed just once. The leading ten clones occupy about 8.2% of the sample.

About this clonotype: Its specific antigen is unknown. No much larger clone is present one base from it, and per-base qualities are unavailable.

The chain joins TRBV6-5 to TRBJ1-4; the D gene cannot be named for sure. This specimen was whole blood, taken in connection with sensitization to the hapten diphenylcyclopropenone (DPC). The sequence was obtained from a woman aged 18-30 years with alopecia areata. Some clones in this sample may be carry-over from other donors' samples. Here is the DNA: TGTGCCAGCAGTCCCTGGCAGGAAGCAACTAATGAAAAACTGTTTTTT. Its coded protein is CASSPWQEATNEKLFF.